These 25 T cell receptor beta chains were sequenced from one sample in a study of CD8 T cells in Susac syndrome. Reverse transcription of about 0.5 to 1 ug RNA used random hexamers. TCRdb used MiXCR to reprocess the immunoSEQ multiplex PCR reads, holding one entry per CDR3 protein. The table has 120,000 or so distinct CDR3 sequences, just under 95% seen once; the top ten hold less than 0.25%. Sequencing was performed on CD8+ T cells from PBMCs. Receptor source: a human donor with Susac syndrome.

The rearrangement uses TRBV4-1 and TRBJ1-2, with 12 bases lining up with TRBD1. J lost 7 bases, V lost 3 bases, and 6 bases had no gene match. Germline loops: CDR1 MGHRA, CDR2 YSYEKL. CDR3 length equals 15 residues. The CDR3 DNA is TGCGCCAGCAGCCAGGCCGGGACAGGGGGCGGTGGCTACACCTTC. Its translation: CASSQAGTGGGGYTF.

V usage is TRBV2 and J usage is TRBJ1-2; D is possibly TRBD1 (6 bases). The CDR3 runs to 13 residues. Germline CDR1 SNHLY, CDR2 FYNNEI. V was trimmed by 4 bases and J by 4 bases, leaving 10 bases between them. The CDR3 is CASSVQGGYGYTF. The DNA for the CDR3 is TGTGCCAGCAGTGTACAGGGAGGCTATGGCTACACCTTC. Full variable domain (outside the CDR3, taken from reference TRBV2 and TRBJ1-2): EPEVTQTPSHQVTQMGQEVILRCVPISNHLYFYWYRQILGQKVEFLVSFYNNEISEKSEIFDDQFSVERPDGSNFTLKIRSTKLEDSAMYFCASSVQGGYGYTFGSGTRLTVV.

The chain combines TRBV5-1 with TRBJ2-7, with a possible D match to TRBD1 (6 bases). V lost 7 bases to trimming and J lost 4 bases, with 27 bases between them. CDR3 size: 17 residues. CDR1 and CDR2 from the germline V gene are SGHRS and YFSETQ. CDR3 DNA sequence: TGCGCCAGCGCACATCAAACTGGGCAAACCAGGGGATACGAGCAGTACTTC. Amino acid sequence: CASAHQTGQTRGYEQYF.

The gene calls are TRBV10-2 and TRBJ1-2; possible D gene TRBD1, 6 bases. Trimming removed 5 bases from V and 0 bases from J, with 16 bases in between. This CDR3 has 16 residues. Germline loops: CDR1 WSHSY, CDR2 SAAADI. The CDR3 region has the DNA TGCGCCAGCAGTCCCCTGGGGGGGGCAGCTAACTATGGCTACACCTTC. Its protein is CASSPLGGAANYGYTF.

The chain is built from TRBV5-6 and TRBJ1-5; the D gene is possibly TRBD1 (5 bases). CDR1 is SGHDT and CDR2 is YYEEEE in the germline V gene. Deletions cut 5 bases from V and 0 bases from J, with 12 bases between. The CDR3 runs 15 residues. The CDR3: CASREWGGSNQPQHF. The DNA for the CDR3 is TGTGCCAGCAGGGAATGGGGGGGTAGCAATCAGCCCCAGCATTTT.

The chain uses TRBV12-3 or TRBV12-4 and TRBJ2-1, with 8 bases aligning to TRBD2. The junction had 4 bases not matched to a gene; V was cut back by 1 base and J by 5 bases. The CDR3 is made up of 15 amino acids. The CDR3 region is CASSLGWTSNNEQFF. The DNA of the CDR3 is TGTGCCAGCAGTTTAGGGTGGACTAGCAACAATGAGCAGTTCTTC.

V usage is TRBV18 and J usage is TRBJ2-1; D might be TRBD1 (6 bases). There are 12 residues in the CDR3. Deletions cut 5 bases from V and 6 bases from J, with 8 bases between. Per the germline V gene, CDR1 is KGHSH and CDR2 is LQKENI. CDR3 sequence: CASSDRTNEQFF. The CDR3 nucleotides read TGTGCCAGCTCAGACAGGACCAATGAGCAGTTCTTC.

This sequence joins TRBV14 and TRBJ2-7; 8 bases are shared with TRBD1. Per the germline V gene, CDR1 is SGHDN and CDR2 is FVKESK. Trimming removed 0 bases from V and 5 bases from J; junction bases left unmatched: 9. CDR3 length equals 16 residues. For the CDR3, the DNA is TGTGCCAGCAGCCAAGACAGGGGGCTCGTTAGCGACGAGCAGTACTTC. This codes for CASSQDRGLVSDEQYF.

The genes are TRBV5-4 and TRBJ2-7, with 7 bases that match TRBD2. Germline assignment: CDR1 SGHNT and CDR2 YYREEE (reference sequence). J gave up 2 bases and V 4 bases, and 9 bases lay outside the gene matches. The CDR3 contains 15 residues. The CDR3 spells CASSPSPGGTYEQYF. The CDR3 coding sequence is TGTGCCAGCAGCCCCAGCCCGGGAGGAACCTACGAGCAGTACTTC.

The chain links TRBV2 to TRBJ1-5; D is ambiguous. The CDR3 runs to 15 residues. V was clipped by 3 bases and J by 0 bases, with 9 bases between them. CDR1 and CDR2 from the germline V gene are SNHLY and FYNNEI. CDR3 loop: CASSDTAYSNQPQHF. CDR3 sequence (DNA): TGTGCCAGCAGTGATACAGCTTATAGCAATCAGCCCCAGCATTTT.

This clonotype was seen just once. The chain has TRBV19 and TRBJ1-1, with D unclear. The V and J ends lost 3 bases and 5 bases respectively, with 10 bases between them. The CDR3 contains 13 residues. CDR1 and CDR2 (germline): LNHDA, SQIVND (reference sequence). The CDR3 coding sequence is TGTGCCAGTAGTATCCCGGGAAAGACTGAAGCTTTCTTT. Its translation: CASSIPGKTEAFF.

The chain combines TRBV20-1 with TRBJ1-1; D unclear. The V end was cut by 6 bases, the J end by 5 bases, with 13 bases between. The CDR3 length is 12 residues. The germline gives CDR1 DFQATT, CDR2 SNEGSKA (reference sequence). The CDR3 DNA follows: TGCAGTGCCCCCTCCTTGGGGACTGAAGCTTTCTTT. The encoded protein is CSAPSLGTEAFF.

CDR3 region: CASSLLEGADTEAFF. For the CDR3, the DNA is TGTGCCAGCAGCCTTCTTGAGGGGGCGGACACTGAAGCTTTCTTT. The rearrangement uses TRBV14 and TRBJ1-1; 7 bases align to TRBD1. The germline V gene encodes CDR1 SGHDN and CDR2 FVKESK. This CDR3 spans 15 amino acids. Trimming cost V 4 bases and J 3 bases; bases outside gene matches: 8.

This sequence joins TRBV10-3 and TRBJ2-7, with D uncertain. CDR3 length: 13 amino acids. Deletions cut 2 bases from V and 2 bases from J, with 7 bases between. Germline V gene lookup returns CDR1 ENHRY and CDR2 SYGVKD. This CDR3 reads CAISEPRAYEQYF. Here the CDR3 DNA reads TGTGCCATCAGTGAGCCAAGAGCCTACGAGCAGTACTTC.

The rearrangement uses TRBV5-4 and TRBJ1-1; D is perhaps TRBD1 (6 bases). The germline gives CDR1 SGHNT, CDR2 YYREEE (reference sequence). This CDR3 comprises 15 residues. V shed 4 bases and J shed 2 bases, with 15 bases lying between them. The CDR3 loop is CASSQQTGINTEAFF. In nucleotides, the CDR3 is TGTGCCAGCAGCCAGCAGACAGGCATAAACACTGAAGCTTTCTTT.

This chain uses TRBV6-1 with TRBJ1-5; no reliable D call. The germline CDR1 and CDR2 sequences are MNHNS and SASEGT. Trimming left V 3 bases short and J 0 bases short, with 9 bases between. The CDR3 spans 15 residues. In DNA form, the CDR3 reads TGTGCCAGCAGTGATCTTCCAGATAGCAATCAGCCCCAGCATTTT. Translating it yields CASSDLPDSNQPQHF.

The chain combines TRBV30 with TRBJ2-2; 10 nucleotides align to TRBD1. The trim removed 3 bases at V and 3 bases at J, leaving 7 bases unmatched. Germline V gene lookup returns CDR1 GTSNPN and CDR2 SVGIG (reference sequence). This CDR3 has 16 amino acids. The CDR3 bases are TGTGCCTGGAGAGACAGGGGGCGCGGGGACACCGGGGAGCTGTTTTTT. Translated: CAWRDRGRGDTGELFF.

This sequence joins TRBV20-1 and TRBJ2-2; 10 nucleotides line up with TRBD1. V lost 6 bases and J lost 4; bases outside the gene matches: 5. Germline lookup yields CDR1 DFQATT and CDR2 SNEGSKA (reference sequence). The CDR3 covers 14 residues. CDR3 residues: CSAPTGGRTGELFF. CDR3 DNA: TGCAGTGCGCCGACAGGGGGCCGCACCGGGGAGCTGTTTTTT.

The CDR3 is CSARDHEQYF. The CDR3 DNA reads TGCAGTGCTAGAGATCACGAGCAGTACTTC. The V gene is TRBV20-1, the J gene TRBJ2-7, with D uncertain. The V and J ends lost 0 bases and 5 bases respectively, with 2 bases between them. This CDR3 spans 10 amino acids. Looked up from germline, CDR1 is DFQATT and CDR2 is SNEGSKA (reference sequence).

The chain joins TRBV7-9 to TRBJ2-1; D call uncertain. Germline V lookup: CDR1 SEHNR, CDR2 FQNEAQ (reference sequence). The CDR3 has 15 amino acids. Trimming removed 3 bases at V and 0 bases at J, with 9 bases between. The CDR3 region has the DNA TGTGCCAGCAGCTTGGCGGCAAGCTCCTACAATGAGCAGTTCTTC. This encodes CASSLAASSYNEQFF.

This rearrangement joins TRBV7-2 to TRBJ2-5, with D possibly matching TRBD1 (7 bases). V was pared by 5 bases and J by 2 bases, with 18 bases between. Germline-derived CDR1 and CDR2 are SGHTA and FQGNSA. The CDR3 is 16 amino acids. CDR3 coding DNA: TGTGCCAGCAGCCCGAACGGCGGGACAGTGCAAGAGACCCAGTACTTC. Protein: CASSPNGGTVQETQYF.

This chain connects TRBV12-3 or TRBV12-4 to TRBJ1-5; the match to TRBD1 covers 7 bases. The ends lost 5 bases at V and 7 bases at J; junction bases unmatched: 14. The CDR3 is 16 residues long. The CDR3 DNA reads TGTGCCAGCAGTCCCCAAGGGACAGCAGTAGGGCAGCCCCAGCATTTT. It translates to CASSPQGTAVGQPQHF.

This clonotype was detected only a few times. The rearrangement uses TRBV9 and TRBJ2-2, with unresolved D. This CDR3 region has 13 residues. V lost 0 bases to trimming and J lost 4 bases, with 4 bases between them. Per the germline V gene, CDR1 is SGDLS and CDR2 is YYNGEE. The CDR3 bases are TGTGCCAGCAGCGTAGGTTCCACCGGGGAGCTGTTTTTT. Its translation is CASSVGSTGELFF.

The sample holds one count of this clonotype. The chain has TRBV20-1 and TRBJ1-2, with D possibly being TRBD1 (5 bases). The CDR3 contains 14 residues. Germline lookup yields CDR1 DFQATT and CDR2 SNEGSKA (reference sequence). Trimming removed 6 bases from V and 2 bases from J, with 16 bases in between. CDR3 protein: CSAPVPGVNYGYTF. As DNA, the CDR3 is TGCAGTGCCCCTGTCCCGGGGGTAAACTATGGCTACACCTTC.

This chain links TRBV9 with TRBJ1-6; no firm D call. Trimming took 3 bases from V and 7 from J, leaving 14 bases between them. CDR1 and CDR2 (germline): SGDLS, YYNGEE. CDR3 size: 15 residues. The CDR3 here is CASSAGGAGNSPLHF. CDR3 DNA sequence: TGTGCCAGCAGCGCGGGAGGAGCCGGAAATTCACCCCTCCACTTT.